The sequence of this TCR beta chain was determined in a study of shared clonotypes between healthy human individuals. This CDR3 has 14 amino acids. V was shortened by 1 base and J by 8 bases, with 11 bases between the two germline ends. The germline CDR1 and CDR2 sequences are MGHRA and YSYEKL. CD8 cells regarded as naive lacked CD45RO, were positively chosen for CCR7, and omitted terminally differentiated effector memory CD45RA+ cells. This clone was seen once. Its antigen is not identified. Findings and limits, study-wide: A reduction in generation probabilities was seen for non-shared clonotypes relative to those shared by all four donors. In a handful of donors, about 5% of naive CD4 clonotypes appeared in common. Richness estimates generally favored naive over memory subsets.

Produced via immunoSEQ multiplex PCR; TCRdb's table is partial and in-frame only. The sample carries around 1.9 million clones, just over 90% recorded once. Sequenced sample: naive CD8+ T cells from PBMCs. V and J are TRBV4-1 and TRBJ1-4, with D uncertain. The source of this sequence is a man between 18 and 35 years old in good health. Some clones in this sample may be carry-over from other donors' samples. The CDR3 nucleotides are TGCGCCAGCAGCCAAGTTCCTCCGGGGGAAAAACTGTTTTTT. Amino acids: CASSQVPPGEKLFF.